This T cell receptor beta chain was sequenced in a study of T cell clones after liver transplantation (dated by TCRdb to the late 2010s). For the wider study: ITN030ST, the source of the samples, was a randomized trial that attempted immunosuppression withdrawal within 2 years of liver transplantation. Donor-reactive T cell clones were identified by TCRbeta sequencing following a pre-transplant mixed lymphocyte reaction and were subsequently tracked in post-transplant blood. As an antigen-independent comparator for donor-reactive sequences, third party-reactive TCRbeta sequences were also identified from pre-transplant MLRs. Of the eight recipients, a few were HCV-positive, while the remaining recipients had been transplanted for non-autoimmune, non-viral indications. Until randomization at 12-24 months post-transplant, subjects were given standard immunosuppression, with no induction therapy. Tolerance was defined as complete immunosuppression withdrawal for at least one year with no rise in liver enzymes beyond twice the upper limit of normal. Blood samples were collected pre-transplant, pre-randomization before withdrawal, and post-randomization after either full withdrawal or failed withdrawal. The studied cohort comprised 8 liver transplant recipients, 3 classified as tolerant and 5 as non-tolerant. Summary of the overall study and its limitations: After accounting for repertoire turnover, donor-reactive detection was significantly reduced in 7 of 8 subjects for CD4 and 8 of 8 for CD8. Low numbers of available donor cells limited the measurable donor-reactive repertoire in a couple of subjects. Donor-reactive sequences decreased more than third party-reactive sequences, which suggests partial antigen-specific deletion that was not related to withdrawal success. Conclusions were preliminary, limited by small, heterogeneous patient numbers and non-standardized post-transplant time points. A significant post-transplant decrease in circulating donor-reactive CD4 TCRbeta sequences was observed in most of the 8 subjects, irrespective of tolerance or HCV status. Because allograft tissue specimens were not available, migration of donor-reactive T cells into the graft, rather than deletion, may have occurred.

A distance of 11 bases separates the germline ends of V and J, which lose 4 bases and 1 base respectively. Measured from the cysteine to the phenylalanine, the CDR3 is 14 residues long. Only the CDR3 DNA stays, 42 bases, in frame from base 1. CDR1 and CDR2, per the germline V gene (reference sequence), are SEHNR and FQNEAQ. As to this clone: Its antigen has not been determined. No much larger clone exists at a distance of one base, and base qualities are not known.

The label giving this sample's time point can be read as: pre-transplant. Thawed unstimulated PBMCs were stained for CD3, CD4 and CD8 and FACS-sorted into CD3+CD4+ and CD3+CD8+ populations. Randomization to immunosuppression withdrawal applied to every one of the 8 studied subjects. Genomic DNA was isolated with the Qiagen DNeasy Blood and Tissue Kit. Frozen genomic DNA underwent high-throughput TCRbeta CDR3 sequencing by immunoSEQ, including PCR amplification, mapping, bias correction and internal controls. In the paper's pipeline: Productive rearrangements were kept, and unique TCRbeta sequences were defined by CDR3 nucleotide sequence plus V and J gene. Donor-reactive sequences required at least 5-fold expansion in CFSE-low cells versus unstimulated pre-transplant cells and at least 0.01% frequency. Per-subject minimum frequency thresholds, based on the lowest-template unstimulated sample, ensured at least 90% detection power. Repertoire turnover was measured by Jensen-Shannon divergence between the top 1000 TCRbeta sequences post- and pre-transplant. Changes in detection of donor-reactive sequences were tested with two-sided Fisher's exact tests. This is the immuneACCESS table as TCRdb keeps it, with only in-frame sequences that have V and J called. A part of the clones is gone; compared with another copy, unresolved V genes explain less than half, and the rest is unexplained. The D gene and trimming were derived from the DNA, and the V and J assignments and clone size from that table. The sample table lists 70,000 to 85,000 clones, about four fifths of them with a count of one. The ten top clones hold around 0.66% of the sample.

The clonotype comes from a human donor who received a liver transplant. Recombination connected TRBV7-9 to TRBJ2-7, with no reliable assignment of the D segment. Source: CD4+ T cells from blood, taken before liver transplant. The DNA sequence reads TGTGCCAGCAGCTCCCGAACGGGTTCCTACGAGCAGTACTTC. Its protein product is CASSSRTGSYEQYF.